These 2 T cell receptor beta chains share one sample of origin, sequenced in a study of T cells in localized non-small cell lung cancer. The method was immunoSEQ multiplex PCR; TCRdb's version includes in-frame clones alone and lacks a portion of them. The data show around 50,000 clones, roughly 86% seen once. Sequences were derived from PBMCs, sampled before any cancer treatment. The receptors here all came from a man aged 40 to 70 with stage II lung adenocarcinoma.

Written as DNA, the CDR3 is TGTGCTAGTGGTTTGACAGGGGGCAGTGGTGGAAACACCATATATTTT. Its protein is CASGLTGGSGGNTIYF. This rearrangement joins TRBV12-5 to TRBJ1-3; 9 bases are shared with TRBD1. The J segment lost 3 bases and the V segment lost 2 bases, leaving 5 bases of the junction unmatched. The CDR3 consists of 16 residues. CDR1 is LGHNT, CDR2 FRNRAP, per germline.

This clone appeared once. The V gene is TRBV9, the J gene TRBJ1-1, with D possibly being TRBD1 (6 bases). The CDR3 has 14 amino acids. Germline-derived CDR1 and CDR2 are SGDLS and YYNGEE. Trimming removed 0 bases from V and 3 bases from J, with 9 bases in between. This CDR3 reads CASSVAGVDTEAFF. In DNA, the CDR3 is TGTGCCAGCAGCGTAGCAGGGGTGGACACTGAAGCTTTCTTT. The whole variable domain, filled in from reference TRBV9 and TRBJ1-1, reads DSGVTQTPKHLITATGQRVTLRCSPRSGDLSVYWYQQSLDQGLQFLIQYYNGEERAKGNILERFSAQQFPDLHSELNLSSLELGDSALYFCASSVAGVDTEAFFGQGTRLTVV.